The 29 T cell receptor beta chains below were found in one sample sequenced in a study of T cell changes during pregnancy in multiple sclerosis (dated by TCRdb to the late 2010s). Library generation was performed with the immunoSEQ multiplex PCR assay. Entries here come from immuneACCESS through TCRdb and include only in-frame sequences with V and J called. Some clones fail to appear in such tables; in the studies checked, an unresolved V gene covers under half of the shortfall, and the cause of the remainder is unknown. The sample table records 29,000 or so clones; approximately 89% of these occur just once. The top ten clonotypes cover around 6.8% of the sample. Sequenced material: CD8+ T cells from peripheral blood mononuclear cells, taken after pregnancy. The receptors stem from a female donor with multiple sclerosis, enrolled in a pregnancy study.

V gene TRBV27 combines with J gene TRBJ1-2, with D uncertain. CDR1 is MNHEY, CDR2 SMNVEV, per germline (reference sequence). The V end lost 4 bases, the J end lost 3 bases, and 12 bases lay between the germline ends. This CDR3 has 14 amino acids. The CDR3: CASSSRQVHYGYTF. For the CDR3, the DNA is TGTGCCAGCAGTTCAAGGCAGGTCCACTATGGCTACACCTTC.

The chain employs TRBV19 and TRBJ2-1; 9 bases line up with TRBD2. With 5 bases clipped from V and 2 bases from J, the junction kept 7 bases outside the gene matches. Germline CDR1 is LNHDA and CDR2 is SQIVND (reference sequence). CDR3 size: 16 residues. The CDR3 region is CASSPWTSATYNEQFF. The CDR3 nucleotides are TGTGCCAGTAGTCCCTGGACTAGCGCAACCTACAATGAGCAGTTCTTC.

The rearrangement joins TRBV10-1 to TRBJ2-7; D remains ambiguous. Germline CDR1 WNHNN, CDR2 SYGVQD (reference sequence). Trimming removed 6 bases from V and 2 bases from J, with 14 bases in between. The CDR3 has 14 residues. This chain's CDR3 is CASSGVGSAYEQYF. For the CDR3, the DNA is TGCGCCAGCAGCGGTGTGGGCTCGGCCTACGAGCAGTACTTC.

The chain links TRBV16 to TRBJ2-1; tentatively, D is TRBD2 (6 bases). The germline V gene has CDR1 KGHSY and CDR2 FQNENV. CDR3 length: 14 amino acids. The V end was cut by 0 bases, the J end by 7 bases, with 10 bases between. The CDR3 nucleotides read TGTGCCAGCAGCCAATCATGGGGGGAGAATGAGCAGTTCTTC. Translation gives CASSQSWGENEQFF.

The gene calls are TRBV27 and TRBJ2-7, with TRBD1 identical over 9 bases. V shed 6 bases and J 2 bases; nucleotides not matched to a gene: 2. Per germline, CDR1 MNHEY and CDR2 SMNVEV (reference sequence). This CDR3 is 13 amino acids long. CDR3 in amino acids: CASRWTGAYEQYF. The CDR3 DNA reads as TGTGCCAGCAGATGGACAGGGGCCTACGAGCAGTACTTC.

The rearrangement uses TRBV7-9 and TRBJ2-2, with 7 bases aligning to TRBD1. The CDR3 loop spans 14 amino acids. V was pared by 4 bases and J by 7 bases, with 6 bases of the junction left unmatched. Germline V gene lookup returns CDR1 SEHNR and CDR2 FQNEAQ (reference sequence). CDR3 loop: CASSSLRGLGELFF. CDR3 coding DNA: TGTGCCAGCAGCTCTCTTAGGGGGCTCGGGGAGCTGTTTTTT.

This clone was detected once. The chain links TRBV25-1 to TRBJ2-7, with 8 bases matching TRBD2. Germline V gives CDR1 MGHDK, CDR2 SYGVNS. This CDR3 has 14 amino acids. J lost 6 bases, V lost 8 bases, and 12 bases had no gene match. CDR3 sequence: CASGKAGEVVEQYF. In DNA, the CDR3 is TGTGCCAGCGGTAAAGCGGGAGAAGTCGTCGAGCAGTACTTC.

The chain recombines TRBV4-3 with TRBJ2-5; 10 positions agree with TRBD2. Losses at the gene ends were 2 bases for V and 2 bases for J; bases not matched to a gene: 11. Germline assignment: CDR1 LGHNA and CDR2 YSLEER. The CDR3 runs to 18 residues. The CDR3 spells CASSQWPLASGSQETQYF. DNA of the CDR3: TGCGCCAGCAGCCAATGGCCTTTGGCTAGCGGGAGTCAAGAGACCCAGTACTTC.

Written as DNA, the CDR3 is TGTGCCAGCAGTGTGGGACAGGGAGTGTCCTACGAGCAGTACTTC. Protein: CASSVGQGVSYEQYF. This sequence joins TRBV6-1 and TRBJ2-7; 9 bases match TRBD1. Germline CDR1 MNHNS, CDR2 SASEGT. CDR3 length: 15 amino acids. With 4 bases clipped from V and 1 base from J, the junction kept 5 bases outside the gene matches.

The genes are TRBV5-1 and TRBJ2-3; 8 bases match TRBD1. This CDR3 has 17 residues. With 3 bases clipped from V and 0 bases from J, the junction kept 9 bases outside the gene matches. Germline CDR1 is SGHRS and CDR2 is YFSETQ. The CDR3 nucleotides read TGCGCCAGCAGCTACGGTCCACAGGGGGGAAGCACAGATACGCAGTATTTT. This sequence encodes CASSYGPQGGSTDTQYF.

The J gene is TRBJ2-3, the V gene TRBV7-9, with 14 bases lining up with TRBD2. This CDR3 comprises 18 residues. Per the germline V gene, CDR1 is SEHNR and CDR2 is FQNEAQ (reference sequence). The junction had 8 bases not matched to a gene; V was cut back by 6 bases and J by 0 bases. The CDR3 DNA reads TGTGCCAGCAGTTCCGGGACTAGCGGGAGCTCTAGCACAGATACGCAGTATTTT. The encoded protein is CASSSGTSGSSSTDTQYF.

The chain uses TRBV27 and TRBJ1-1; TRBD1 aligns across 8 bases. The CDR3 is 14 residues long. Germline CDR1 MNHEY, CDR2 SMNVEV (reference sequence). V gave up 7 bases and J gave up 10 bases; unmatched junction bases: 14. The CDR3 DNA is TGTGCCAGCACACCGACAGGGGTAGACGGGAGAGCTTTCTTT. This codes for CASTPTGVDGRAFF.

CDR3 nucleotide sequence: TGTGCCAGCTCACCGACAGGGATGCGGGAGACCCAGTACTTC. Translated: CASSPTGMRETQYF. The chain links TRBV18 to TRBJ2-5; 7 positions agree with TRBD1. This CDR3 contains 14 residues. Trimming cost V 3 bases and J 5 bases; bases outside gene matches: 6. The germline V gene has CDR1 KGHSH and CDR2 LQKENI. Full variable domain (outside the CDR3, taken from reference TRBV18 and TRBJ2-5): NAGVMQNPRHLVRRRGQEARLRCSPMKGHSHVYWYRQLPEEGLKFMVYLQKENIIDESGMPKERFSAEFPKEGPSILRIQQVVRGDSAAYFCASSPTGMRETQYFGPGTRLLVL.

The chain links TRBV7-2 to TRBJ1-1; D perhaps matches TRBD1 (6 bases). Trimming took 5 bases from V and 5 from J, leaving 18 bases between them. The CDR3 is 15 residues long. The germline gives CDR1 SGHTA, CDR2 FQGNSA. CDR3 nucleotide sequence: TGTGCCAGCAGCCCAAAGAGGGGGTACGAGACTGAAGCTTTCTTT. This encodes CASSPKRGYETEAFF.

The chain joins TRBV6-5 to TRBJ1-2, with unresolved D. Germline CDR1 and CDR2: MNHEY and SVGAGI. CDR3 size: 15 residues. V was clipped by 0 bases and J by 4 bases, with 12 bases between them. The CDR3 DNA reads as TGTGCCAGCAGTTACTCGTATGACGGAGCCTATGGCTACACCTTC. Its translation is CASSYSYDGAYGYTF.

This rearrangement joins TRBV30 to TRBJ1-1, with 12 bases fitting TRBD1. Germline CDR1 GTSNPN, CDR2 SVGIG (reference sequence). The CDR3 contains 16 residues. V dropped 2 bases and J dropped 4; count of bases not matched to a gene: 8. As DNA, the CDR3 is TGTGCCTGGAGTAAATCGGGACAGGGGGCCACCACTGAAGCTTTCTTT. This gives the protein CAWSKSGQGATTEAFF.

This chain connects TRBV19 to TRBJ2-3, with D tentatively TRBD2 (6 bases). The CDR3 runs 15 residues. Germline assignment: CDR1 LNHDA and CDR2 SQIVND (reference sequence). The V and J ends lost 0 bases and 4 bases respectively, with 11 bases between them. The CDR3 DNA is TGTGCCAGTAGTATAGACGGGAGAGTCGCAGATACGCAGTATTTT. It specifies CASSIDGRVADTQYF.

The chain uses TRBV27 and TRBJ2-7; D remains unclear. The CDR3 covers 13 residues. V was clipped by 6 bases and J by 0 bases, with 9 bases between them. Germline CDR1 MNHEY, CDR2 SMNVEV (reference sequence). The CDR3 sequence: CASSFRSSYEQYF. DNA of the CDR3: TGTGCCAGCAGCTTCCGGAGCTCCTACGAGCAGTACTTC.

The chain couples TRBV11-2 to TRBJ2-7, with no clear D. Trimming pared 4 bases from V and 0 bases from J, leaving 13 bases between. The CDR3 is 15 residues long. The germline V gene encodes CDR1 SGHAT and CDR2 FQNNGV. CDR3 protein: CASSYLTGYSYEQYF. As DNA, the CDR3 is TGTGCCAGCAGCTACCTGACGGGTTACTCCTACGAGCAGTACTTC.

This clone was counted a single time. The J gene is TRBJ2-7, the V gene TRBV9; TRBD1 matches 9 bases. Germline CDR1 SGDLS, CDR2 YYNGEE. The CDR3 has 15 amino acids. The V gene end was trimmed by 4 bases and the J gene end by 2 bases; junction bases not matched to a gene: 7. In DNA form, the CDR3 reads TGTGCCAGCAGCCTCCGGGACAGGGCCCCCTACGAGCAGTACTTC. Protein product: CASSLRDRAPYEQYF.

The J gene is TRBJ2-7, the V gene TRBV19; 12 bases match TRBD2. The length of the CDR3 is 15 residues. J lost 5 bases, V lost 6 bases, and 8 bases had no gene match. Per the germline V gene, CDR1 is LNHDA and CDR2 is SQIVND (reference sequence). CDR3 residues: CASSPSGRAGDEQYF. The CDR3 DNA sequence: TGTGCCAGTAGCCCTAGCGGGAGGGCGGGGGACGAGCAGTACTTC.

DNA for the CDR3: TGCGCCAGCAGCCAAACTGGGACAGGTACTTGGGAGCAGTACTTC. Residues: CASSQTGTGTWEQYF. This chain uses TRBV4-3 with TRBJ2-7; 8 nucleotides align to TRBD1. The CDR3 is 15 residues long. V dropped 2 bases and J dropped 7; count of bases not matched to a gene: 10. The germline V gene encodes CDR1 LGHNA and CDR2 YSLEER.

This sequence joins TRBV5-1 and TRBJ2-7; 9 nucleotides align to TRBD2. The CDR3 is 13 residues long. The junction had 6 bases not matched to a gene; V was cut back by 6 bases and J by 5 bases. Per germline, CDR1 SGHRS and CDR2 YFSETQ. The CDR3 DNA sequence: TGCGCCAGCACGGCGGGAGGGGTTGACGAGCAGTACTTC. This encodes CASTAGGVDEQYF.

Here the CDR3 DNA reads TGTGCCAGCAGCCCTCTCCCAGATACGCAGTATTTT. It is translated as CASSPLPDTQYF. This chain connects TRBV7-9 to TRBJ2-3; D unresolved. This CDR3 is 12 amino acids long. Trimming removed 5 bases at V and 4 bases at J, with 7 bases between. CDR1 is SEHNR, CDR2 FQNEAQ, per germline (reference sequence).

The chain has TRBV19 and TRBJ2-7; 9 bases map to TRBD2. The CDR3 consists of 20 residues. V shed 0 bases, J shed 0 bases, and the junction held 15 bases outside the gene matches. Germline V gene data show CDR1 as LNHDA and CDR2 as SQIVND (reference sequence). Here the CDR3 DNA reads TGTGCCAGTAGTATAGATCATATTCGTGGTAGCGGGAGCGTCTCCTACGAGCAGTACTTC. Translating it yields CASSIDHIRGSGSVSYEQYF.

The CDR3 bases are TGTGCCAGCAGCCCAGATTACGAGCAGTACTTC. It translates to CASSPDYEQYF. The chain employs TRBV7-9 and TRBJ2-7, with D unclear. This CDR3 is built from 11 residues. Deletions cut 5 bases from V and 4 bases from J, with 6 bases between. Germline-derived CDR1 and CDR2 are SEHNR and FQNEAQ (reference sequence). The whole variable domain, remainder taken from reference TRBV7-9 and TRBJ2-7, is DTGVSQNPRHKITKRGQNVTFRCDPISEHNRLYWYRQTLGQGPEFLTYFQNEAQLEKSRLLSDRFSAERPKGSFSTLEIQRTEQGDSAMYLCASSPDYEQYFGPGTRLTVT.

The CDR3 loop reads CASSRGGSNQPQHF. CDR3 nucleotides: TGTGCCAGCAGCCGTGGAGGTAGCAATCAGCCCCAGCATTTT. The V gene is TRBV7-9, the J gene TRBJ1-5, with D unresolved. Germline CDR1 is SEHNR and CDR2 is FQNEAQ (reference sequence). V lost 5 bases, J lost 0 bases, and 8 bases lay in between. This CDR3 comprises 14 residues.

V and J are TRBV29-1 and TRBJ2-1, with D tentatively TRBD1 (6 bases). Germline loops: CDR1 SQVTM, CDR2 ANQGSEA. V was cut by 6 bases and J by 0 bases, with 9 bases left in between. The CDR3 contains 13 residues. The CDR3 DNA reads as TGCAGCGTGGAGGACAGCTCCTACAATGAGCAGTTCTTC. This sequence encodes CSVEDSSYNEQFF.

This chain connects TRBV29-1 to TRBJ2-7; D possibly corresponds to TRBD1 (5 bases). CDR1 is SQVTM, CDR2 ANQGSEA, per germline. V was pared by 6 bases and J by 1 base, with 7 bases between. The length of the CDR3 is 11 residues. The CDR3 sequence: CSVDTSYEQYF. Written as DNA, the CDR3 is TGCAGCGTGGACACGTCCTACGAGCAGTACTTC.